These T cell receptor beta chains were read from a single sample in a study of blood T cell repertoires in COVID-19. Sequencing used immunoSEQ multiplex PCR; TCRdb keeps in-frame clones, though not all of them. The table lists roughly 130,000 clones, 65% to 85% of them singletons. Sequenced input: peripheral blood. Source of these receptors: a woman in her seventies with acute or convalescent COVID-19. CDR3s include the opening cysteine and the closing phenylalanine or tryptophan. D genes are given only for firm matches. Expanded clones are given a class, and other clones once, few, many or no size at all.

d_call,v_call,clone_size,j_call,cdr3_aa,cdr3_nt
.,TRBV29-1,few,TRBJ1-1,CSVVADYQRGTEAFF,TGCAGCGTTGTGGCCGACTACCAAAGAGGTACTGAAGCTTTCTTT
TRBD1,TRBV20-1,.,TRBJ2-1,CSASHPGTGFNEQFF,TGCAGTGCTAGTCACCCCGGGACAGGGTTCAATGAGCAGTTCTTC
.,TRBV10-3,.,TRBJ1-4,CAISVGGANEKLFF,TGTGCCATCAGTGTCGGGGGAGCTAATGAAAAACTGTTTTTT
TRBD2,TRBV18,.,TRBJ2-2,CASSPSGGLRWNTGELFF,TGTGCCAGCTCACCTAGCGGGGGCCTTAGGTGGAACACCGGGGAGCTGTTTTTT
.,TRBV3-1/TRBV3-2,.,TRBJ2-7,CASSQTSEQYF,TGTGCCAGCAGCCAAACATCCGAGCAGTACTTC
.,TRBV6-5,.,TRBJ2-5,CASRPGYGPGETQYF,TGTGCCAGCAGGCCCGGGTATGGCCCTGGGGAGACCCAGTACTTC
.,TRBV5-5,.,TRBJ2-2,CASSLGVSNTGELFF,TGTGCCAGCAGCTTGGGAGTCTCCAACACCGGGGAGCTGTTTTTT
.,TRBV15,.,TRBJ1-4,CATSRAGIKLFF,TGTGCCACCAGCAGAGCCGGGATCAAACTGTTTTTT
.,TRBV10-1,.,TRBJ1-2,CATYTQGGGYTF,TGCGCCACCTATACGCAGGGTGGCGGCTACACCTTC
.,TRBV7-3,.,TRBJ1-6,CASSSGLLNSPLHF,TGTGCCAGCAGCTCGGGACTCCTTAATTCACCCCTCCACTTT
.,TRBV6-5,.,TRBJ1-2,CASSYRTAGRYTF,TGTGCCAGCAGTTATAGGACGGCGGGCAGGTACACCTTC
.,TRBV19,.,TRBJ1-2,CASSIRNYGYTF,TGTGCCAGTAGTATCCGGAACTATGGCTACACCTTC
TRBD2,TRBV5-1,.,TRBJ2-2,CASSSLAGVTGELFF,TGCGCCAGCAGCTCTCTAGCGGGGGTCACCGGGGAGCTGTTTTTT
TRBD1,TRBV4-3,.,TRBJ1-5,CASSPSGGREPQHF,TGCGCCAGCAGCCCCTCAGGGGGGCGGGAGCCCCAGCATTTT
.,TRBV28,.,TRBJ1-3,CASSTGQRAGNTIYF,TGTGCCAGCAGTACTGGGCAGAGAGCTGGAAACACCATATATTTT
TRBD2,TRBV14,.,TRBJ2-7,CASSQGRGGPYEQYF,TGTGCCAGCAGCCAAGGGCGGGGGGGCCCATACGAGCAGTACTTC
.,TRBV6-2/TRBV6-3,few,TRBJ1-2,CASSQIPGGGYTF,TGTGCCAGCAGTCAGATCCCGGGAGGTGGCTACACCTTC
.,TRBV6-2/TRBV6-3,.,TRBJ1-5,CASSYNALSNQPQHF,TGTGCCAGCAGTTACAACGCGCTTAGCAATCAGCCCCAGCATTTT
.,TRBV4-3,.,TRBJ1-5,CASSQDGGANQPQHF,TGCGCCAGCAGCCAAGACGGGGGAGCCAATCAGCCCCAGCATTTT
.,TRBV4-1,.,TRBJ2-7,CASSPRHRDEQYF,TGCGCCAGCAGCCCCCGGCACAGGGACGAGCAGTACTTC
TRBD2,TRBV24-1,.,TRBJ2-1,CATSGASGSYNEQFF,TGTGCCACCAGTGGGGCTAGCGGGTCCTACAATGAGCAGTTCTTC
.,TRBV13,once,TRBJ2-5,CASTLQDDVIGETQYF,TGTGCCAGCACGTTACAGGATGATGTTATTGGAGAGACCCAGTACTTC
.,TRBV19,.,TRBJ1-5,CASSRQESSNQPQHF,TGTGCCAGTAGCCGACAGGAATCCAGCAATCAGCCCCAGCATTTT
.,TRBV10-2,few,TRBJ1-6,CASSEPFFGNSPLHF,TGCGCCAGCAGTGAGCCGTTCTTCGGGAATTCACCCCTCCACTTT
.,TRBV19,.,TRBJ2-5,CASSIGGETQYF,TGTGCCAGTAGTATAGGAGGAGAGACCCAGTACTTC
TRBD1,TRBV13,.,TRBJ2-3,CASSSGTGRVTQYF,TGTGCCAGCAGCTCTGGGACAGGGCGAGTTACGCAGTATTTT
.,TRBV6-5,few,TRBJ1-1,CASSLQGRAFF,TGTGCCAGCAGTCTACAGGGTAGGGCTTTCTTT
TRBD2,TRBV30,.,TRBJ2-2,CAWSRGGNTGELFF,TGTGCCTGGAGTCGGGGGGGGAACACCGGGGAGCTGTTTTTT
.,TRBV18,.,TRBJ2-2,CASSPDRHPTGELFF,TGTGCCAGCTCACCAGACCGACACCCCACCGGGGAGCTGTTTTTT
.,TRBV5-1,.,TRBJ1-2,CASSFAGLSDGYTF,TGCGCCAGCAGCTTCGCAGGGCTTTCGGATGGCTACACCTTC
.,TRBV3-1/TRBV3-2,.,TRBJ1-1,CASSQEQVATEAFF,TGTGCCAGCAGCCAAGAACAGGTGGCCACTGAAGCTTTCTTT
TRBD1,TRBV5-4,.,TRBJ1-6,CASSLGTGQNSPLHF,TGTGCCAGCAGCTTGGGGACAGGGCAAAATTCACCCCTCCACTTT
.,TRBV19,.,TRBJ1-1,CASSIPTTSRASEAFF,TGTGCCAGTAGTATACCGACGACTTCCAGGGCATCTGAAGCTTTCTTT
.,TRBV10-3,.,TRBJ1-5,CAISESRGGVGNQPQHF,TGTGCCATCAGTGAGTCGAGAGGGGGGGTAGGCAATCAGCCCCAGCATTTT
.,TRBV7-9,.,TRBJ1-2,CASSLEVTFGYTF,TGTGCCAGCAGCTTAGAGGTGACTTTTGGCTACACCTTC
TRBD1,TRBV18,.,TRBJ1-3,CASSSGQGAVVPIYF,TGTGCCAGCTCATCCGGACAGGGGGCGGTAGTTCCCATATATTTT
TRBD1,TRBV6-1,few,TRBJ1-5,CASSEQGAYQPQHF,TGTGCCAGCAGTGAACAGGGGGCATACCAGCCCCAGCATTTT
.,TRBV2,.,TRBJ1-1,CASSRTLTSRAFF,TGTGCCAGCAGTAGGACACTTACCAGCCGTGCTTTCTTT
.,TRBV6-5,.,TRBJ1-3,CASSYSLTRTGNTIYF,TGTGCCAGCAGTTACTCGCTGACCAGGACTGGAAACACCATATATTTT
.,TRBV6-1,.,TRBJ1-1,CASSEQIASEAFF,TGTGCCAGCAGTGAACAAATTGCTAGCGAAGCTTTCTTT
TRBD1,TRBV19,.,TRBJ1-5,CASSTTPGQELNQPQHF,TGTGCCAGTAGTACGACTCCGGGACAGGAGCTCAATCAGCCCCAGCATTTT
.,TRBV5-1,.,TRBJ1-3,CASSARQSPGNTIYF,TGCGCCAGCAGCGCCCGACAGAGCCCTGGAAACACCATATATTTT
TRBD2,TRBV3-1/TRBV3-2,few,TRBJ2-3,CASGSSGLAGGSTDTQYF,TGTGCCAGCGGATCCTCGGGACTAGCGGGGGGGAGCACAGATACGCAGTATTTT
TRBD2,TRBV7-2,.,TRBJ2-5,CASSPLAGGQETQYF,TGTGCCAGCAGCCCACTAGCGGGGGGGCAAGAGACCCAGTACTTC
TRBD1,TRBV12-3/TRBV12-4,.,TRBJ1-5,CASSTGGNQPQHF,TGTGCCAGCAGTACAGGGGGCAATCAGCCCCAGCATTTT
.,TRBV19,.,TRBJ1-5,CASSRGGGAYNQPQHF,TGTGCCAGTAGCCGGGGCGGGGGGGCATACAATCAGCCCCAGCATTTT
TRBD2,TRBV30,.,TRBJ2-7,CAWSSPWGGIYEQYF,TGTGCCTGGAGTTCCCCTTGGGGGGGGATTTACGAGCAGTACTTC
TRBD1,TRBV29-1,.,TRBJ1-3,CSVRGQGQSTIYF,TGCAGCGTGCGGGGACAGGGACAAAGCACCATATATTTT
TRBD1,TRBV9,.,TRBJ2-5,CASSPSTGDQETQYF,TGTGCCAGCAGCCCATCGACAGGGGACCAAGAGACCCAGTACTTC
TRBD1,TRBV19,few,TRBJ1-1,CASSTRTGKGLTEAFF,TGTGCCAGTAGTACCCGGACAGGGAAGGGGCTCACTGAAGCTTTCTTT
.,TRBV23-1,.,TRBJ1-5,CASSPYPRDFVDNQPQHF,TGCGCCAGCAGTCCCTACCCGCGGGATTTCGTGGACAATCAGCCCCAGCATTTT
TRBD2,TRBV5-5,.,TRBJ2-5,CASSPRAGGETQYF,TGTGCCAGCAGCCCGAGGGCCGGGGGGGAGACCCAGTACTTC
TRBD1,TRBV11-3,.,TRBJ1-1,CASSLLRQGTEAFF,TGTGCCAGCAGCTTGTTGCGACAGGGCACTGAAGCTTTCTTT
TRBD1,TRBV3-1/TRBV3-2,.,TRBJ1-3,CASSQGGQGVSGNTIYF,TGTGCCAGCAGCCAAGGGGGACAGGGCGTCTCTGGAAACACCATATATTTT
TRBD2,TRBV7-7,few,TRBJ2-5,CASSLAGGGQETQYF,TGTGCCAGCAGCTTAGCGGGCGGGGGGCAAGAGACCCAGTACTTC
TRBD1,TRBV29-1,.,TRBJ1-2,CSVLDRVYGYTF,TGCAGCGTACTTGACAGGGTCTATGGCTACACCTTC
TRBD1,TRBV5-1,.,TRBJ2-2,CASSPRTGDTGELFF,TGCGCCAGCAGCCCCCGGACAGGGGACACCGGGGAGCTGTTTTTT
TRBD1,TRBV5-8,.,TRBJ1-2,CASSKPTGNYGYTF,TGTGCCAGCAGCAAACCGACAGGGAACTATGGCTACACCTTC
TRBD2,TRBV28,.,TRBJ2-4,CASSFPGGGNIQYF,TGTGCCAGCAGTTTTCCCGGGGGGGGGAACATTCAGTACTTC
TRBD1,TRBV19,few,TRBJ1-2,CASSFDRAGGYTF,TGTGCCAGTAGTTTCGACAGGGCCGGCGGCTACACCTTC